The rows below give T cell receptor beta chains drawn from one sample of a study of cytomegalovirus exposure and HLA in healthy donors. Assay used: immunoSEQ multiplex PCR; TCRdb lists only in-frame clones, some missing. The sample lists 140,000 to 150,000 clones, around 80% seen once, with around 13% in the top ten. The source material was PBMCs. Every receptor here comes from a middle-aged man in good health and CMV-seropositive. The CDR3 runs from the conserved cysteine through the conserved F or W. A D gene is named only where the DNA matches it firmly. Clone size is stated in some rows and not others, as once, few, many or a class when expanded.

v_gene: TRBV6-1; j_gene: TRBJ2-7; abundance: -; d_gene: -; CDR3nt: TGTGCCAGCACAGAAGAGGGCGGGCCCTACGAGCAGTACTTC; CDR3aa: CASTEEGGPYEQYF
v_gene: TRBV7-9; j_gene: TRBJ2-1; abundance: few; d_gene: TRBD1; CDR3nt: TGTGCCAGCAGCGCGGAGACAGGGCTGAATGAGCAGTTCTTC; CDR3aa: CASSAETGLNEQFF
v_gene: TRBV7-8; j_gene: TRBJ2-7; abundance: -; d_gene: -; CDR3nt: TGTGCCAGCAGCCTTACCCGAGGGGAGCAGTACTTC; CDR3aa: CASSLTRGEQYF
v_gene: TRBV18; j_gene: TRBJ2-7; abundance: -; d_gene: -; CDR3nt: TGTGCCAGCTCACCCCGAGGGGTTGGGAGGTCGGACTGTTACGAGCAGTACTTC; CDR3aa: CASSPRGVGRSDCYEQYF
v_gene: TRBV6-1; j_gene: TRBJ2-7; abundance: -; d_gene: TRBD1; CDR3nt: TGTGCCAGCACTAGGACAGGGGACTACGAGCAGTACTTC; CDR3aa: CASTRTGDYEQYF
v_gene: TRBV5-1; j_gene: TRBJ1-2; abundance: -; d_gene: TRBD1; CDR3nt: TGCGCCAGTAGTCCGGGACAGGGACCCTATGGCTACACCTTC; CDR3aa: CASSPGQGPYGYTF
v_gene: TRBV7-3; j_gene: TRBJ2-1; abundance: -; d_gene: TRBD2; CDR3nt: TGTGCCAGCAGCTTAAGGGGCGGGAGCTCCTACAATGAGCAGTTCTTC; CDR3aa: CASSLRGGSSYNEQFF
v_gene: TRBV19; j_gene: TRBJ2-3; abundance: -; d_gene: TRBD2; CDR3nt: TGTGCCAGTAGTATAGCTAGCGGTTACACAGATACGCAGTATTTT; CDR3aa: CASSIASGYTDTQYF
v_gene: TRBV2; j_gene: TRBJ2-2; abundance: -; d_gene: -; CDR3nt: TGTGCCAGCAGTGACCCGACGTGGAAAGGGGTCACCGGGGAGCTGTTTTTT; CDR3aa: CASSDPTWKGVTGELFF
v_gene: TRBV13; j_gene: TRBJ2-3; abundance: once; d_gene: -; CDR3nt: TGTGCCAGCAGCTTGGAGACAGATACGCAGTATTTT; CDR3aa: CASSLETDTQYF
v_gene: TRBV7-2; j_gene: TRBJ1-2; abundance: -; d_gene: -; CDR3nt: TGTGCCAGCAGCCCACAGACGGGGGGCAGGGATGGCTACACCTTC; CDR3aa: CASSPQTGGRDGYTF
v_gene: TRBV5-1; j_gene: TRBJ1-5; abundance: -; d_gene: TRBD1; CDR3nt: TGCGCCAGCAGCCCTATGACAGGGTCGAATCAGCCCCAGCATTTT; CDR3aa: CASSPMTGSNQPQHF
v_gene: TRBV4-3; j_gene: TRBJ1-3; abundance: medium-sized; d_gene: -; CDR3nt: TGCGCCAGCAGCCAAGCTTTACAGGGAACTGGAAACACCATATATTTT; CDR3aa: CASSQALQGTGNTIYF
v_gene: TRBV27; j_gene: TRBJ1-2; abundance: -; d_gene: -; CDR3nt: TGTGCCAGCAGTCCTACTCGACAGGCCAATCCCTATGGCTACACCTTC; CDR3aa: CASSPTRQANPYGYTF
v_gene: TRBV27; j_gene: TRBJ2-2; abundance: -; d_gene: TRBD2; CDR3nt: TGTGCCAGCAGTTCCTCTAGCGGGTCCATAAACACCGGGGAGCTGTTTTTT; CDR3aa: CASSSSSGSINTGELFF
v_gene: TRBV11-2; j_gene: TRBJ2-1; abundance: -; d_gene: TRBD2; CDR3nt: TGTGCCAGCAGCTTAGGAGGACTAGCGGCTCTGGGGGACAATGAGCAGTTCTTC; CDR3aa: CASSLGGLAALGDNEQFF
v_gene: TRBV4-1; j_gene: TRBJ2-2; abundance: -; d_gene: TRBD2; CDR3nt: TGCGCCAGCAGCCAACAGGGACTAGCGGGGGGCACCGGGGAGCTGTTTTTT; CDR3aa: CASSQQGLAGGTGELFF
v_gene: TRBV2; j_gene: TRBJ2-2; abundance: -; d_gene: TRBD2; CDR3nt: TGTGCCAGCACGGGACTAGCGGGAGCCGGGGAGCTGTTTTTT; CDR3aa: CASTGLAGAGELFF
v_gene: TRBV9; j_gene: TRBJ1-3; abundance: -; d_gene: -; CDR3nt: TGTGCCAGCAGCGACAGTCCCGGGACACGTAGCTCTGGAAACACCATATATTTT; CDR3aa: CASSDSPGTRSSGNTIYF
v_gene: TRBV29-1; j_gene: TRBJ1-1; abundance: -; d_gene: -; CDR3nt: TGCAGCGTTGTTCTGACAGGTTATTCAGACACTGAAGCTTTCTTT; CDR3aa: CSVVLTGYSDTEAFF
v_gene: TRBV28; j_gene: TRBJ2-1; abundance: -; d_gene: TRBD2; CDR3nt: TGTGCCAACAGTTCCCAGGGAGCGGGAGGGTCCTACAATGAGCAGTTCTTC; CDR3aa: CANSSQGAGGSYNEQFF
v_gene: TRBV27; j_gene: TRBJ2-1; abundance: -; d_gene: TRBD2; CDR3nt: TGTGCCAGCAGTTTCCGACTAGCGGGAGCTCTAGACAATGAGCAGTTCTTC; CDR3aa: CASSFRLAGALDNEQFF
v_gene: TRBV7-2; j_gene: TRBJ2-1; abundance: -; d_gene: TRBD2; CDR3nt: TGTGCCAGCAGCCCAGGAAGCGGGAGAGGATATGAGCAGTTCTTC; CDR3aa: CASSPGSGRGYEQFF
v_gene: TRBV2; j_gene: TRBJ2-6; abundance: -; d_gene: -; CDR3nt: TGTGCCAGCGACCCGAGGGACTCTGGGGCCAACGTCCTGACTTTC; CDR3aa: CASDPRDSGANVLTF
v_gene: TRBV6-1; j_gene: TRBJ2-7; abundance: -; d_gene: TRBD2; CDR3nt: TGTGCCAGCGTACTTAGCGGGCACTCCTACGAGCAGTACTTC; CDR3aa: CASVLSGHSYEQYF
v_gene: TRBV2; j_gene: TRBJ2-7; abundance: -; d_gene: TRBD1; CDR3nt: TGTGCCAGCAGTGATGGCCCTGGGGACAGCTCCTACGAGCAGTACTTC; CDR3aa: CASSDGPGDSSYEQYF
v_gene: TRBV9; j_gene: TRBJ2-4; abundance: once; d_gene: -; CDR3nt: TGTGCCAGCAGCGTAGGACCAGGAGGCAAAAACATTCAGTACTTC; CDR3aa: CASSVGPGGKNIQYF
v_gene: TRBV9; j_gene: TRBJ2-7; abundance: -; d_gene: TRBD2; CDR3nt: TGTGCCAGCAGCGTAACACCGGGACTAGCTTACGAGCAGTACTTC; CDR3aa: CASSVTPGLAYEQYF
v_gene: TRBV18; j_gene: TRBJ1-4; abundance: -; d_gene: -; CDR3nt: TGTGCCAGCGAGTCGCCGGGGATAGGTGAAAAACTGTTTTTT; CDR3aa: CASESPGIGEKLFF
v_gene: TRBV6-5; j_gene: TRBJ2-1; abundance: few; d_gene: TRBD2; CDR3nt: TGTGCCAGCAGCCCTCTGGGAGGGTACAATGAGCAGTTCTTC; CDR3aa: CASSPLGGYNEQFF
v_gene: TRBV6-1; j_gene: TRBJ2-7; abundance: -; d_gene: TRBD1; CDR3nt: TGTGCCAGCAGGCCAACTAGGGACAGCTACGAGCAGTACTTC; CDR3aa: CASRPTRDSYEQYF
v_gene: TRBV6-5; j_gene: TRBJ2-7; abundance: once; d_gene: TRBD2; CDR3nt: TGTGCCAGCAGCGTTAGCGGGAGTGCCTCCTACGAGCAGTACTTC; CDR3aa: CASSVSGSASYEQYF
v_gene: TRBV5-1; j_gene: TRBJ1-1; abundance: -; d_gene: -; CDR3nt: TGCGCCAGCAACATATCCAGGACTCCGAAGAACACTGAAGCTTTCTTT; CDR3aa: CASNISRTPKNTEAFF
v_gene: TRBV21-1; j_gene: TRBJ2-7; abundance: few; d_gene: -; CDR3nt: TGTGCCAGCGGAAGACAGGGCTACGAGCAGTACTTC; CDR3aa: CASGRQGYEQYF
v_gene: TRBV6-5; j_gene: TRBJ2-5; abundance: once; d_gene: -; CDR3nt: TGTGCCAGCAAACAAACAGGGCTGGAGACCCAGTACTTC; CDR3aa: CASKQTGLETQYF
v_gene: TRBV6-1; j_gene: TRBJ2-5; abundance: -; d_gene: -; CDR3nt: TGTGCCAGCAGTGAACGGGTTTCCGAGACCCAGTACTTC; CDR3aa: CASSERVSETQYF
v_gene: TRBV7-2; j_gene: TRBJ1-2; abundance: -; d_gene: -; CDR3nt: TGTGCCAGCAGCCCGACTACTAACTATGGCTACACCTTC; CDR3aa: CASSPTTNYGYTF
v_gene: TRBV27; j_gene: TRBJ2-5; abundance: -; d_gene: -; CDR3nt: TGTGCCAGCAGTTCTACCTATGAGACGGGGACCCAGTACTTC; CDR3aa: CASSSTYETGTQYF
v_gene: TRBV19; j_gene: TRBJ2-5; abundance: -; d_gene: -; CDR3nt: TGTGCCAGTAGTCTAGGGCAGCAAGAGACCCAGTACTTC; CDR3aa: CASSLGQQETQYF
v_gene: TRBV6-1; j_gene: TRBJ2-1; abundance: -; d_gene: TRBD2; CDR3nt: TGTGCCAGCACTCTAGCGGGAGGGCCCCACAATGAGCAGTTCTTC; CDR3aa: CASTLAGGPHNEQFF
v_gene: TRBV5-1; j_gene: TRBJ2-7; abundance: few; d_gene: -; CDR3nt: TGCGCCAGCAGCTTGGCCGGGGACTCCGCCTACGAGCAGTACTTC; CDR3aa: CASSLAGDSAYEQYF
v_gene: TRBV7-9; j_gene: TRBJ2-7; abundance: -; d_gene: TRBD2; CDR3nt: TGTGCCAGCAGCTTGAAGCGGGAGGGCTACGAGCAGTACTTC; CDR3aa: CASSLKREGYEQYF
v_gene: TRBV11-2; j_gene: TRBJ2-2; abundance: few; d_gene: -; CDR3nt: TGTGCCAGCAGCGGGGGCCTTTCCGGACACACCGGGGAGCTGTTTTTT; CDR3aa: CASSGGLSGHTGELFF
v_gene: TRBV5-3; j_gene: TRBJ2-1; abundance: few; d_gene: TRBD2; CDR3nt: TGTGCCAGAAGCAGCCTAGCGGGTGGAAACGAGCAGTTCTTC; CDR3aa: CARSSLAGGNEQFF
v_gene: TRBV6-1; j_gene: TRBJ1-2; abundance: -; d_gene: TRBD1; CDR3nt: TGTGCCAGCAGTACGCCAGGGGGCTTCGGAGGCTACACCTTC; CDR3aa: CASSTPGGFGGYTF